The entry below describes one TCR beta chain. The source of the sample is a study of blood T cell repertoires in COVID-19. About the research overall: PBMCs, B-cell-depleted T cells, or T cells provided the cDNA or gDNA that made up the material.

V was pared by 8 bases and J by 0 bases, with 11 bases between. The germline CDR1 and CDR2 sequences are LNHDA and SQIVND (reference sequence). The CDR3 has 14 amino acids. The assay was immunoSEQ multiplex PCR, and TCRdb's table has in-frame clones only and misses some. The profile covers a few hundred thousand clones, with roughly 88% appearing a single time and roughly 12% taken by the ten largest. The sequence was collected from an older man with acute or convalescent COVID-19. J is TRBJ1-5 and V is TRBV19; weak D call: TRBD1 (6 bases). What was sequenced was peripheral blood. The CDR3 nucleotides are TGTGCCAGTGTACGGGACAATAGCAATCAGCCCCAGCATTTT. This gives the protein CASVRDNSNQPQHF.